This T cell receptor (beta chain) originates from a study of early T cells in non-severe SARS-CoV-2 infection. Study in general: Sequencing targeted bulk RNA from unsorted whole blood, leaving chains unpaired.

This clonotype was counted only a few times. V was pared by 6 bases and J by 4 bases, with 12 bases between. The CDR3 is 13 residues long. The TCR library protocol attached unique molecular identifiers to the individual cDNA molecules. TCRdb itself ran the 5' RACE reads through MiXCR, one entry per CDR3 protein. Counted here are about 60,000 distinct CDR3 sequences, 10% to 15% occurring once; the ten biggest clones make up around 5%. The sequencing input was whole blood. This TCR derives from an adult who was a healthcare worker with PCR-confirmed SARS-CoV-2 infection or an uninfected control (not recorded which). The rearrangement joins TRBV12-3 or TRBV12-4 to TRBJ1-1; D is unclear. DNA for the CDR3: TGTGCCAGCAGACTGACGGACGGCACTGAAGCTTTCTTT. Translation gives CASRLTDGTEAFF.